One sample yielded the 9 T cell receptor beta chains listed below, sequenced in a study of T cell clonality in common variable immunodeficiency. Overall study results and limits: Common variable immunodeficiency TCR beta sequences reportedly had fewer deletions and N-nucleotide insertions.

Libraries were prepared by immunoSEQ multiplex PCR; TCRdb keeps only in-frame clonotypes and omits some of them. The data show some 10,000 clones, with none appearing a single time. Their target antigens are unknown. Sample: peripheral blood mononuclear cells. The receptor set was obtained from a human donor with common variable immunodeficiency.

In regard to this clone: Read data end 3 residues before the CDR3 end; the end is taken from the germline J gene. This chain links TRBV7-6 with TRBJ2-3; D tentatively fits TRBD1 or TRBD2 (5 bases each). Germline-derived CDR1 and CDR2 are SGHVS and FNYEAQ. This CDR3 spans 13 amino acids. Trimming took off 3 bases at V and 6 bases at J, with 10 bases between the two ends. Here the CDR3 reads CASSLNEGDTQYF. CDR3 bases read: TGTGCCAGCAGCTTGAATGAGGGGGATACG.

This clone has only a few counts. The read comes to an end 3 residues before the CDR3 does, leaving the germline J gene to fill in the end. The chain employs TRBV6-1 and TRBJ2-4, with D possibly being TRBD2 (7 bases). From germline, CDR1 is MNHNS and CDR2 SASEGT. The germline V and J ends were trimmed by 0 bases and 7 bases, with 16 bases remaining between them. The CDR3 loop spans 16 amino acids. The sequenced part of the CDR3 DNA is TGTGCCAGCAGTGAAGCCCGAGGGGGGGGAGGGAACATT. Translating it yields CASSEARGGGGNI. The CDR3 in full is CASSEARGGGGNIQYF.

Comment on this clone: The read stops 3 residues short of the end of the CDR3; the missing end is completed from the germline J gene. V is TRBV18 and J is TRBJ1-6, with TRBD1 as a possible D gene (6 bases). This CDR3 contains 14 residues. Germline V gene data show CDR1 as KGHSH and CDR2 as LQKENI. V dropped 3 bases and J dropped 10 bases, with 13 bases sitting between them. The CDR3 is CASSPKRGGSPLHF. CDR3 bases read: TGTGCCAGCTCACCTAAGAGGGGGGGGTCACCC.

This clone was seen a few times. The read terminates 3 residues before the CDR3 end, so the remaining end is supplied by the germline J gene. This chain uses TRBV18 with TRBJ2-3; no firm D call. The CDR3 runs 15 residues. V gave up 3 bases and J gave up 1 base, with 11 bases separating them. Germline CDR1 KGHSH, CDR2 LQKENI. CDR3 region: CASSPKRTGTDTQYF. CDR3 DNA (partial): TGTGCCAGCTCACCGAAGCGTACTGGCACAGATACG.

This chain's CDR3 is CASSINGQGYTGELFF. CDR3 DNA, as far as it was read: TGTGCCAGTAGTATAAATGGACAGGGGTACACCGGGGAG. The chain has TRBV19 and TRBJ2-2; TRBD1 aligns across 9 bases. The read halts 3 residues ahead of the CDR3 end, with the missing end drawn from the germline J gene. The CDR3 consists of 16 residues. Germline V lookup: CDR1 LNHDA, CDR2 SQIVND (reference sequence). The V gene end was trimmed by 2 bases and the J gene end by 3 bases; junction bases not matched to a gene: 4. The full variable domain, rest sourced from reference TRBV19 and TRBJ2-2, is DGGITQSPKYLFRKEGQNVTLSCEQNLNHDAMYWYRQDPGQGLRLIYYSQIVNDFQKGDIAEGYSVSREKKESFPLTVTSAQKNPTAFYLCASSINGQGYTGELFFGEGSRLTVL.

Notes on this clone: The read halts 3 residues ahead of the CDR3 end, with the missing end drawn from the germline J gene. The rearrangement uses TRBV6-1 and TRBJ2-3; 9 bases align to TRBD2. Germline CDR1 MNHNS, CDR2 SASEGT. V dropped 1 base and J dropped 4; count of bases not matched to a gene: 6. The CDR3 runs 16 residues. The part of the CDR3 DNA that was read is TGTGCCAGCAGTGAAGGTAGCGGGAGTTACTCAGATACG. Amino acid sequence: CASSEGSGSYSDT. The complete CDR3 protein is CASSEGSGSYSDTQYF.

As for this clone: Read coverage stops 3 residues before the CDR3 terminus; the germline J gene supplies the remainder. The rearrangement joins TRBV18 to TRBJ1-1; 7 positions agree with TRBD1. V shed 3 bases, J shed 1 base, and the junction held 8 bases outside the gene matches. The CDR3 loop spans 16 amino acids. Germline V gives CDR1 KGHSH, CDR2 LQKENI. The CDR3 bases that were read are TGTGCCAGCTCACCCTGGGCAGGGGGTACGAACACTGAA. The encoded protein is CASSPWAGGTNTE. The full CDR3 protein reads CASSPWAGGTNTEAFF. Using reference TRBV18 and TRBJ1-1 for the parts outside the CDR3, the full variable domain is NAGVMQNPRHLVRRRGQEARLRCSPMKGHSHVYWYRQLPEEGLKFMVYLQKENIIDESGMPKERFSAEFPKEGPSILRIQQVVRGDSAAYFCASSPWAGGTNTEAFFGQGTRLTVV.

To note about this clone: The read comes to an end 3 residues before the CDR3 does, leaving the germline J gene to fill in the end. The V and J genes are TRBV18 and TRBJ1-1, with D unclear. CDR3 length equals 12 residues. Germline V lookup: CDR1 KGHSH, CDR2 LQKENI. The CDR3 is CASSPTIGGAFF. The part of the CDR3 DNA that was read is TGTGCCAGCTCACCTACGATCGGCGGG.

On this clone itself: The CDR3 is cut off 3 residues early in the read; its end comes from the germline J gene. The identical CDR3 is also encoded by other nucleotide sequences in the sample. V is TRBV7-3 and J is TRBJ2-7, with a possible D match to TRBD2 (5 bases). The CDR3 is 13 amino acids. Germline CDR1 SGHTA, CDR2 FQGTGA. V dropped 5 bases and J dropped 6 bases, with 14 bases sitting between them. The sequenced part of the CDR3 DNA is TGTGCCAGCAGCCGTGACGAGGGTAGCGAG. It encodes CASSRDEGSE. The whole CDR3 protein reads CASSRDEGSEQYF.